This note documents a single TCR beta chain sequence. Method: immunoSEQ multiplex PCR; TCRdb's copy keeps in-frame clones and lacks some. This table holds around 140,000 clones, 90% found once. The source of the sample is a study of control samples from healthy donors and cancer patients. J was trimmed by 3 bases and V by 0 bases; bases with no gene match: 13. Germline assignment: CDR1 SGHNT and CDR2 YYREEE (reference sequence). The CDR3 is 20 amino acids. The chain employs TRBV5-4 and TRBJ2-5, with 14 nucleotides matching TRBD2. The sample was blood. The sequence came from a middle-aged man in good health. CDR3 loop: CASSLALTRLAGGRKETQYF. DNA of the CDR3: TGTGCCAGCAGCTTGGCCCTTACGAGACTAGCGGGGGGGAGGAAAGAGACCCAGTACTTC.